This T cell receptor beta chain was identified in a study of cytotoxic CD8 clonotypes in ibrutinib-treated CLL. Worth noting for this clone: Its specificity is not known.

Assay used: immunoSEQ multiplex PCR; TCRdb lists only in-frame clones, some missing. Of about 49,000 clones in the sample, about half were seen once. V lost 8 bases and J 2 bases, leaving 13 bases between the germline ends. Germline V gene data show CDR1 as SNHLY and CDR2 as FYNNEI. This CDR3 region has 14 residues. Notes on the study in general: The study found public clonotypes uncommon, contracting or stable on treatment.

The TCR originated in a human donor with chronic lymphocytic leukemia. Sequencing was performed on PBMCs, taken after 12 months of ibrutinib treatment. The V call is TRBV2, the J call TRBJ2-1; maybe TRBD1 (8 bases). This CDR3 reads CASGQGGTYNEQFF. The CDR3 nucleotides are TGTGCCAGCGGACAGGGAGGGACCTACAATGAGCAGTTCTTC.